This TCR beta chain appears in the sequencing data of a study of blood T cell repertoires in COVID-19. The wider study: The United States, Italy and Spain supplied acute and convalescent COVID-19 samples. T cells, B-cell-depleted T cells, or PBMCs supplied cDNA or gDNA.

Authors' data handling: Amplification with reference gene primers provided the estimates of nucleated cell counts. Profiling relied on immunoSEQ multiplex PCR, and the TCRdb table lists in-frame clones only, not all of them. The V and J calls and clone size were taken over from that table, and D and trimming were inferred from the DNA. Of roughly 140,000 clones in the sample, 65% to 85% were seen once. The germline V gene encodes CDR1 LGHDT and CDR2 YNNKEL (reference sequence). The CDR3 covers 12 residues. Trimming pared 1 base from V and 9 bases from J, leaving 7 bases between. The sequenced material came from peripheral blood. This chain joins TRBV3-1 (or the pseudogene TRBV3-2) and TRBJ1-5; D gene uncertain. The sequence was collected from a woman aged 50 to 60 with acute or convalescent COVID-19. CDR3 coding DNA: TGTGCCAGCAGCCAAGCCATCGGGCCCCAGCATTTT. Translation gives CASSQAIGPQHF.